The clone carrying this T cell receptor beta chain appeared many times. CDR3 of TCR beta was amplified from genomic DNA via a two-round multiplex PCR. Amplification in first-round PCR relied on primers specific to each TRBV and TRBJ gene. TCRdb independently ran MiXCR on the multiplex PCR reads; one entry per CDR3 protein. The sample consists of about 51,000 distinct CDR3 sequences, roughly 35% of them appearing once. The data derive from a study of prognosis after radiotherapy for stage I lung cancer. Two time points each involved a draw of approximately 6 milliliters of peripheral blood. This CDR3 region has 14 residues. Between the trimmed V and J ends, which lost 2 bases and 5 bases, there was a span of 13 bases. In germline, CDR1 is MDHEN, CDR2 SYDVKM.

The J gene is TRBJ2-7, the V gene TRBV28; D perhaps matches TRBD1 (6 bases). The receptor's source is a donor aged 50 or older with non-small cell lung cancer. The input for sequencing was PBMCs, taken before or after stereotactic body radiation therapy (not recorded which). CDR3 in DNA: TGTGCCAGCAGTTTACAGGGGTTTGGGGACGAGCAGTACTTC. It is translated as CASSLQGFGDEQYF. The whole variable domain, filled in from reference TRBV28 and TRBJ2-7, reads DVKVTQSSRYLVKRTGEKVFLECVQDMDHENMFWYRQDPGLGLRLIYFSYDVKMKEKGDIPEGYSVSREKKERFSLILESASTNQTSMYLCASSLQGFGDEQYFGPGTRLTVT.